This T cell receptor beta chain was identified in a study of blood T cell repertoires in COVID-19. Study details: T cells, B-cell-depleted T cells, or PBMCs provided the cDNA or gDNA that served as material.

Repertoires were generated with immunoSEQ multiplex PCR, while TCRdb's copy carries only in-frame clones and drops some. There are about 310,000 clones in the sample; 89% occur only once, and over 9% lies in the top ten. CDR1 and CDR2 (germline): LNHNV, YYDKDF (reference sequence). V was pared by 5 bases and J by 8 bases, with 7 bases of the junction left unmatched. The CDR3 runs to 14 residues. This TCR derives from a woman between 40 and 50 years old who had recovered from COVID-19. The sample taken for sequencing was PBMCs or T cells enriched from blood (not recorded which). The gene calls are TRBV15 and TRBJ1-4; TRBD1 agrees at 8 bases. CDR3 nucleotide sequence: TGTGCCACCAGCTCTAGGACAGGGCCCGAAAAACTGTTTTTT. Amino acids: CATSSRTGPEKLFF.